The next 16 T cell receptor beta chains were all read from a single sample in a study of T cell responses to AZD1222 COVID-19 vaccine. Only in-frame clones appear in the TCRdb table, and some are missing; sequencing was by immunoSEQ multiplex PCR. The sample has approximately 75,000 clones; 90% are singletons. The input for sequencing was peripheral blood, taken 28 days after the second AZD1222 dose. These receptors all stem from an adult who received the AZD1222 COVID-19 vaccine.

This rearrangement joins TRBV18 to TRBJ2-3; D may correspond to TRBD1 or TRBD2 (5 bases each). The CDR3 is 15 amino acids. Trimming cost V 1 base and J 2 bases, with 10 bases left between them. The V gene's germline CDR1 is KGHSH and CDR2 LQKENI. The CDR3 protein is CASSPLGTTTDTQYF. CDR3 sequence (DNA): TGTGCCAGCTCACCACTTGGGACCACCACAGATACGCAGTATTTT.

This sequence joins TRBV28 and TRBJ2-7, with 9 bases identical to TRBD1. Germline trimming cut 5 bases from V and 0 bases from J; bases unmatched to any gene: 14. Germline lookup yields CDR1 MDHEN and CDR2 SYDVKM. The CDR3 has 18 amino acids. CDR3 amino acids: CASSRAEYRGPSSYEQYF. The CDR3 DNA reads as TGTGCCAGCAGTCGTGCAGAATACAGGGGGCCCAGCTCCTACGAGCAGTACTTC.

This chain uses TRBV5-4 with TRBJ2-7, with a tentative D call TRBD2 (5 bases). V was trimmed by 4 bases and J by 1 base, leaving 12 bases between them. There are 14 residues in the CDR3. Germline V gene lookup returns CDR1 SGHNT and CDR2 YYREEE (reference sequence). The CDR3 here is CASSPEGPSYEQYF. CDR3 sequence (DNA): TGTGCCAGCAGCCCCGAGGGCCCATCCTACGAGCAGTACTTC.

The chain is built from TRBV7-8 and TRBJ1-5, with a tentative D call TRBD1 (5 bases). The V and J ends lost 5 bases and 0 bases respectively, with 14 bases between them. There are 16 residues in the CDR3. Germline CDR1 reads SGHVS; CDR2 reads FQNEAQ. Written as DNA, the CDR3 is TGTGCCAGCAGCCGCTACACAGGTGATAGCAATCAGCCCCAGCATTTT. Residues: CASSRYTGDSNQPQHF. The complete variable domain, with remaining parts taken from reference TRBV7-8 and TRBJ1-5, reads GAGVSQSPRYKVAKRGQDVALRCDPISGHVSLFWYQQALGQGPEFLTYFQNEAQLDKSGLPSDRFFAERPEGSVSTLKIQRTQQEDSAVYLCASSRYTGDSNQPQHFGDGTRLSIL.

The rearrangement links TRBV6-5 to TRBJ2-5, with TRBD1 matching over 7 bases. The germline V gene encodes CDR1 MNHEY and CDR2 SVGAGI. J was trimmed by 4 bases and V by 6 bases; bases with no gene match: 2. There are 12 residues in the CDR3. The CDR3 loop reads CASRGDRETQYF. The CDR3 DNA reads TGTGCCAGCAGAGGGGACAGAGAGACCCAGTACTTC.

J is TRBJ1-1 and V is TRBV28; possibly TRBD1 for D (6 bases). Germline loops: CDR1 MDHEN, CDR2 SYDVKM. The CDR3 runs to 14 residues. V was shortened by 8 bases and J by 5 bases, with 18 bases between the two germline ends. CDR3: CASAFSGGSTEAFF. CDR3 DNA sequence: TGTGCCAGCGCCTTTTCGGGGGGCAGTACTGAAGCTTTCTTT.

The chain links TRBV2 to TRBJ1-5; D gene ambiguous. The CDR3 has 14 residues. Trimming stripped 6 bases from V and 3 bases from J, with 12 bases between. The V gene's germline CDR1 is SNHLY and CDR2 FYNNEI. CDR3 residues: CASSPDGDNQPQHF. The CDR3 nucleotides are TGTGCCAGCAGCCCGGACGGGGACAATCAGCCCCAGCATTTT.

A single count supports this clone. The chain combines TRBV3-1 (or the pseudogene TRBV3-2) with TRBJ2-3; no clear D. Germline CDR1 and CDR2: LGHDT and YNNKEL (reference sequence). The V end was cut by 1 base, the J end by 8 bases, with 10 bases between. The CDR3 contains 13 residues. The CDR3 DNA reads TGTGCCAGCAGCCAAGCCCGGCAAGGTACGCAGTATTTT. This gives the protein CASSQARQGTQYF.

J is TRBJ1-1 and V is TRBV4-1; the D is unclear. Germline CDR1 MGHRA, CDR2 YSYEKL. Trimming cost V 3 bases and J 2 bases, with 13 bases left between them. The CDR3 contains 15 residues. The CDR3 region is CASSQGTDPNTEAFF. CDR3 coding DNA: TGCGCCAGCAGCCAGGGTACGGACCCTAACACTGAAGCTTTCTTT.

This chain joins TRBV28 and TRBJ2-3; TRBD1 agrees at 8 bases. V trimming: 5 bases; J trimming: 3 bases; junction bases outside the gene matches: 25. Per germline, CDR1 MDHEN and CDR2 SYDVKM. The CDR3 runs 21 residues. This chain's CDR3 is CASSPPPYRGLRLGRTDTQYF. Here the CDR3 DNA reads TGTGCCAGCAGTCCGCCCCCCTACAGGGGGTTAAGGCTAGGTCGGACAGATACGCAGTATTTT.

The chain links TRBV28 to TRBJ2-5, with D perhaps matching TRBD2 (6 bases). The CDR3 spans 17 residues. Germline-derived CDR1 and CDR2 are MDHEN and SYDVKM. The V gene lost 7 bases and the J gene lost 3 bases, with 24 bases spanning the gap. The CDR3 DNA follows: TGTGCCAGCATGCGGGATGTACGGGCGGGGACCAAAGAGACCCAGTACTTC. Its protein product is CASMRDVRAGTKETQYF. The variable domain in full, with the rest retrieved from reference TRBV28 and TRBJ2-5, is DVKVTQSSRYLVKRTGEKVFLECVQDMDHENMFWYRQDPGLGLRLIYFSYDVKMKEKGDIPEGYSVSREKKERFSLILESASTNQTSMYLCASMRDVRAGTKETQYFGPGTRLLVL.

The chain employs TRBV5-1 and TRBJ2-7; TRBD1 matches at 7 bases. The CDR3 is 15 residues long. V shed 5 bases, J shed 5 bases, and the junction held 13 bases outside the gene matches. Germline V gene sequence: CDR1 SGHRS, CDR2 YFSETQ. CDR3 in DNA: TGCGCCAGCAGTTCTTTAGGACAGGAGGCGGACGAGCAGTACTTC. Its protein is CASSSLGQEADEQYF.

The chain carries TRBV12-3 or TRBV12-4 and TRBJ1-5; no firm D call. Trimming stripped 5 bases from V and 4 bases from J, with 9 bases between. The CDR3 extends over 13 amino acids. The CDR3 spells CASSRRENQPQHF. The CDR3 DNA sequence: TGTGCCAGCAGTCGCCGGGAAAATCAGCCCCAGCATTTT.

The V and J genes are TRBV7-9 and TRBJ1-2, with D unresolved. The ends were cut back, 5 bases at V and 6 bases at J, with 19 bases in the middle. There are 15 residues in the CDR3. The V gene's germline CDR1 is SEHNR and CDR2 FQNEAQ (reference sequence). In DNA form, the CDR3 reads TGTGCCAGCAGCAAGCCTCCCGGCCAAGTGGATGGCTACACCTTC. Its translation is CASSKPPGQVDGYTF.

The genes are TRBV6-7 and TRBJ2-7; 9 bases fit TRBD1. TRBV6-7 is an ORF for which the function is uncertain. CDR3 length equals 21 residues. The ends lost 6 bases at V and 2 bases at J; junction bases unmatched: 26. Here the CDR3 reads CASSPGGERLTGTGITYEQYF. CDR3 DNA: TGTGCCAGCAGCCCCGGCGGTGAGAGGCTCACCGGGACAGGGATTACCTACGAGCAGTACTTC.

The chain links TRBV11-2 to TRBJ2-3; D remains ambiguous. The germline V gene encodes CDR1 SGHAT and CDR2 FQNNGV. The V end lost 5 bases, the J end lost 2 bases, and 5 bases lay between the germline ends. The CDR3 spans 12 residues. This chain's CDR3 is CASSPHTDTQYF. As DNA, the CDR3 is TGTGCCAGCAGCCCCCACACAGATACGCAGTATTTT.